The 26 T cell receptor beta chains listed next were all sequenced from one sample in a study of OX40 agonist ivuxolimab in advanced cancers. Assay: immunoSEQ multiplex PCR; the TCRdb copy retains only in-frame clones and omits some. The sample comprises 70,000 to 95,000 clones, under 90% of which are singletons, and 0.95% to 1.3% rests with the top ten. The sequenced sample was CD4+ or CD8+ T cells sorted from blood, obtained in a trial of the OX40 agonist ivuxolimab. Receptor source: an adult with an advanced solid tumor such as melanoma, head and neck, liver or kidney cancer.

V gene TRBV5-4 combines with J gene TRBJ2-2; D unclear. The CDR3 is 15 amino acids. Trimming shortened V by 0 bases and J by 2 bases, and 8 bases separated the two germline ends. Per the germline V gene, CDR1 is SGHNT and CDR2 is YYREEE (reference sequence). The CDR3 region has the DNA TGTGCCAGCAGCTTGGGAGGTATTAACACCGGGGAGCTGTTTTTT. Encoded protein: CASSLGGINTGELFF.

V gene TRBV10-3 combines with J gene TRBJ2-3; D assignment may be TRBD1 or TRBD2 (5 bases each). Germline V gives CDR1 ENHRY, CDR2 SYGVKD. With 8 bases removed from V and 4 bases from J, the gap between germline ends came to 16 bases. The CDR3 contains 14 residues. Here the CDR3 reads CAIAPADTADTQYF. DNA for the CDR3: TGTGCCATCGCCCCAGCGGACACGGCAGATACGCAGTATTTT.

Only one count was recorded for this clone. J is TRBJ2-1 and V is TRBV5-6; 10 bases line up with TRBD1. Trimming took 4 bases from V and 7 from J; bases not matched to a gene: 8. This CDR3 is built from 15 residues. Per germline, CDR1 SGHDT and CDR2 YYEEEE. The CDR3 DNA is TGTGCCAGCAGCCCCCGGGACAGGGGCACGAATGAGCAGTTCTTC. Amino acid sequence: CASSPRDRGTNEQFF.

V is TRBV19 and J is TRBJ1-1, with D maybe TRBD1 (6 bases). Germline V CDR1 and CDR2: LNHDA, SQIVND (reference sequence). V was trimmed by 6 bases and J by 11 bases, leaving 16 bases between them. CDR3 length: 12 amino acids. The CDR3 DNA is TGTGCCAGTAGCCTACAGGGACGCTCGGCTTTCTTT. Translated, it gives CASSLQGRSAFF.

Remarks on this clone: A junction boundary mismatches the germline segment, possibly from a read error. This rearrangement joins TRBV11-2 to TRBJ2-5; D is tentatively TRBD1 or TRBD2 (6 bases each). This CDR3 has 13 amino acids. The V gene's germline CDR1 is SGHAT and CDR2 FQNNGV. The CDR3: CASSLAGARGRHF. As DNA, the CDR3 is TGTGCCAGCAGCTTAGCGGGGGCCCGAGGTAGACACTTC.

As regards this clone: Sequence at one end of the junction differs from germline and may be a read error. The same CDR3 also results from other DNA sequences found in this sample. This sequence joins TRBV7-3 and TRBJ2-1, with a tentative D call TRBD2 (7 bases). The CDR3 extends over 16 amino acids. The germline V gene has CDR1 SGHTA and CDR2 FQGTGA. Here the CDR3 reads CASSLAGDISYNEQFF. CDR3 bases: TGTGCTAGCAGCCTCGCGGGGGACATCTCCTACAATGAGCAGTTCTTC.

The CDR3, as DNA: TGTGCCAGCAGCCTAAACCCGGGTCTCGACGCCAAAAACATTCAGTACTTC. Encoded protein: CASSLNPGLDAKNIQYF. The chain uses TRBV21-1 and TRBJ2-4; no check of the table's D call, TRBD2, against the DNA was made. TRBV21-1 represents a pseudogene. This CDR3 is built from 17 residues.

The CDR3 DNA follows: TGTGCCAGCAGCGTTACAGGGGCCGCAAAACGGGCTTTCTTT. It is translated as CASSVTGAAKRAFF. V and J are TRBV11-2 and TRBJ1-1; TRBD1 matches at 7 bases. The CDR3 sequence is 14 residues long. CDR1 is SGHAT, CDR2 FQNNGV, per germline. The V and J ends lost 5 bases and 11 bases, in that order; junction bases with no gene match: 14.

The CDR3 nucleotides read TGTGCCAGCAGTATGAGCGGGGGAGGGCCAGATACGCAGTATTTT. Translation: CASSMSGGGPDTQYF. The rearrangement joins TRBV28 to TRBJ2-3; 8 positions agree with TRBD2. Germline CDR1 MDHEN, CDR2 SYDVKM. The junction had 8 bases not matched to a gene; V was cut back by 5 bases and J by 4 bases. CDR3 length: 15 amino acids.

The CDR3 spells CASSKQGGGHEQYF. CDR3 sequence (DNA): TGTGCCAGCAGTAAACAGGGGGGGGGCCACGAGCAGTACTTC. V and J are TRBV6-5 and TRBJ2-7; a weak D match, TRBD1 (8 bases). CDR1 MNHEY and CDR2 SVGAGI come from the germline V gene. V was trimmed by 5 bases and J by 5 bases, leaving 16 bases between them. This CDR3 has 14 amino acids.

The rearrangement uses TRBV7-2 and TRBJ1-1; D is unresolved. Trimming pared 0 bases from V and 1 base from J, leaving 6 bases between. The CDR3 sequence is 14 residues long. The germline V gene has CDR1 SGHTA and CDR2 FQGNSA. CDR3 residues: CASSLAWQNTEAFF. The CDR3 DNA sequence: TGTGCCAGCAGCTTAGCGTGGCAGAACACTGAAGCTTTCTTT.

This sequence joins TRBV27 and TRBJ2-6, with a weak D call TRBD1 (6 bases). Trimming left V 5 bases short and J 2 bases short, with 10 bases between. Per the germline V gene, CDR1 is MNHEY and CDR2 is SMNVEV (reference sequence). The CDR3 extends over 15 amino acids. The CDR3 DNA reads TGTGCCAGCAGTCACCACAGGGCTGGGGCCAACGTCCTGACTTTC. Translating it yields CASSHHRAGANVLTF.

The rearrangement links TRBV7-2 to TRBJ1-6; D is unclear. Germline values: CDR1 SGHTA, CDR2 FQGNSA. This CDR3 is built from 14 residues. The germline V and J ends were trimmed by 3 bases and 2 bases, with 5 bases remaining between them. The CDR3 DNA sequence: TGTGCCAGCAGCTTCGACCCCTATAATTCACCCCTCCACTTT. As protein: CASSFDPYNSPLHF.

The chain couples TRBV28 to TRBJ1-2, with D uncertain. V dropped 10 bases and J dropped 8 bases, with 11 bases sitting between them. The CDR3 runs 10 residues. CDR1 MDHEN and CDR2 SYDVKM come from the germline V gene. The CDR3 DNA sequence: TGTGCCATCGGCTCGGGAGGCTACACCTTC. Translating gives CAIGSGGYTF.

V and J are TRBV30 and TRBJ1-6, with D uncertain. The CDR3 is 12 amino acids. Germline V gives CDR1 GTSNPN, CDR2 SVGIG (reference sequence). V was cut by 0 bases and J by 9 bases, with 6 bases left in between. CDR3: CAWSVLSSPLHF. The CDR3 DNA sequence: TGTGCCTGGAGTGTACTTAGTTCACCCCTCCACTTT. Together with reference TRBV30 and TRBJ1-6, the CDR3 gives the full variable domain: SQTIHQWPATLVQPVGSPLSLECTVEGTSNPNLYWYRQAAGRGLQLLFYSVGIGQISSEVPQNLSASRPQDRQFILSSKKLLLSDSGFYLCAWSVLSSPLHFGNGTRLTVT.

The CDR3: CASSLDPGESNQPQHF. The CDR3 DNA follows: TGTGCCAGCAGTCTAGACCCCGGGGAGAGCAATCAGCCCCAGCATTTT. V usage is TRBV28 and J usage is TRBJ1-5; D remains ambiguous. The germline CDR1 and CDR2 sequences are MDHEN and SYDVKM. V was trimmed by 5 bases and J by 1 base, leaving 15 bases between them. This CDR3 comprises 16 residues. The entire variable domain, with the rest obtained from reference TRBV28 and TRBJ1-5, is as follows: DVKVTQSSRYLVKRTGEKVFLECVQDMDHENMFWYRQDPGLGLRLIYFSYDVKMKEKGDIPEGYSVSREKKERFSLILESASTNQTSMYLCASSLDPGESNQPQHFGDGTRLSIL.

V usage is TRBV11-1 and J usage is TRBJ2-1; D might be TRBD1 or TRBD2, each matching 6 bases. V lost 4 bases to trimming and J lost 6 bases, with 19 bases between them. The CDR3 is 16 residues long. Germline V gene data show CDR1 as SGHAT and CDR2 as FQDESV (reference sequence). In nucleotides, the CDR3 is TGTGCCAGCAGCTCCTACGGGGGCCGCAAGGGCAATGAGCAGTTCTTC. This translates into CASSSYGGRKGNEQFF.

This chain connects TRBV4-1 to TRBJ1-1; TRBD1 matches 12 bases. The germline V gene has CDR1 MGHRA and CDR2 YSYEKL. The CDR3 totals 17 residues. The trim removed 1 base at V and 4 bases at J, leaving 7 bases unmatched. The CDR3 nucleotides are TGCGCCAGCAGCCAAGGGGACAGGGGGCGCGTATTCACTGAAGCTTTCTTT. Protein: CASSQGDRGRVFTEAFF.

The chain couples TRBV28 to TRBJ2-7; 10 bases map to TRBD1. The CDR3 is 15 amino acids. Germline-derived CDR1 and CDR2 are MDHEN and SYDVKM. The V segment lost 0 bases and the J segment 7 bases; nucleotides outside the gene matches: 6. In DNA, the CDR3 is TGTGCCAGCAGTTTATGGTGGGACAGGGGAAATGAGCAGTACTTC. Its translation: CASSLWWDRGNEQYF.

The chain carries TRBV19 and TRBJ2-3; TRBD1 matches 9 bases. Germline assignment: CDR1 LNHDA and CDR2 SQIVND (reference sequence). V lost 6 bases to trimming and J lost 2 bases; unmatched junction nucleotides: 9. This CDR3 comprises 16 residues. The CDR3 is CASSPRGDRVTDTQYF. The CDR3 DNA is TGTGCCAGTAGCCCCCGTGGGGACAGGGTCACAGATACGCAGTATTTT.

The chain links TRBV7-9 to TRBJ1-2; D possibly corresponds to TRBD1 (5 bases). Trimming removed 5 bases at V and 3 bases at J, with 10 bases between. The length of the CDR3 is 13 residues. CDR1 and CDR2 (germline): SEHNR, FQNEAQ (reference sequence). For the CDR3, the DNA is TGTGCCAGCAGCCCCTTGGGGCACTATGGCTACACCTTC. As protein: CASSPLGHYGYTF.

The chain employs TRBV7-3 and TRBJ2-3; no clear D. The CDR3 has 13 amino acids. V was trimmed by 0 bases and J by 4 bases, leaving 5 bases between them. Germline CDR1 and CDR2: SGHTA and FQGTGA. In DNA form, the CDR3 reads TGTGCCAGCAGCTTAACGGCGCCAGATACGCAGTATTTT. It translates to CASSLTAPDTQYF.

The chain employs TRBV27 and TRBJ2-1; possibly TRBD2 for D (6 bases). The CDR3 has 17 residues. V was pared by 6 bases and J by 0 bases, with 18 bases between. Per the germline V gene, CDR1 is MNHEY and CDR2 is SMNVEV (reference sequence). DNA of the CDR3: TGTGCCAGCAGGGGGGGTATAAGGCCCCGCTCCTACAATGAGCAGTTCTTC. It translates to CASRGGIRPRSYNEQFF.

The chain combines TRBV10-1 with TRBJ1-1; D not certain. V dropped 4 bases and J dropped 10 bases, with 13 bases sitting between them. This CDR3 has 12 residues. Looked up from germline, CDR1 is WNHNN and CDR2 is SYGVQD (reference sequence). In nucleotides, the CDR3 is TGCGCCAGCAGTGGAAGCGCAGGCCGAGCTTTCTTT. The encoded protein is CASSGSAGRAFF.

The V and J genes are TRBV5-8 and TRBJ1-6; no definite D call. Looked up from germline, CDR1 is SGHTS and CDR2 is YDEGEE. The CDR3 has 13 amino acids. Trimming shortened V by 3 bases and J by 10 bases, and 11 bases separated the two germline ends. CDR3 DNA: TGTGCCAGCAGCTCGGGCAGAGGATCACCCCTCCACTTT. Protein product: CASSSGRGSPLHF.

The V call is TRBV10-3, the J call TRBJ2-2; D is unclear. Trimming pared 10 bases from V and 5 bases from J, leaving 14 bases between. Germline-derived CDR1 and CDR2 are ENHRY and SYGVKD. The CDR3 has 13 amino acids. The CDR3 reads CATLQSTTGELFF. In DNA, the CDR3 is TGTGCCACCTTACAGAGTACAACCGGGGAGCTGTTTTTT.